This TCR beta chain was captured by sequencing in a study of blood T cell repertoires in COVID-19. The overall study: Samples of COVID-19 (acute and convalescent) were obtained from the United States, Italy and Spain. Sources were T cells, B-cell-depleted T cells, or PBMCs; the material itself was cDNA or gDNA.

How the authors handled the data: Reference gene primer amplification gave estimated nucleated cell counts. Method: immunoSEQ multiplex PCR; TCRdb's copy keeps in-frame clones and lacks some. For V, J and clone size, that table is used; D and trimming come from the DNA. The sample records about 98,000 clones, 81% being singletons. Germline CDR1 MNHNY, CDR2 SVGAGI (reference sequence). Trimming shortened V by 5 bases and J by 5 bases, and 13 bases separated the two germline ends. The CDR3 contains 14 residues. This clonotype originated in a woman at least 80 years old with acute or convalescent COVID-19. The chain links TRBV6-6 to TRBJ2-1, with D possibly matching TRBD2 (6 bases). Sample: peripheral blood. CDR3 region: CASSPRGRDNEQFF. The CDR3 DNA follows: TGTGCCAGCAGTCCGCGGGGACGGGACAATGAGCAGTTCTTC.